At least ten counts were recorded for the clone carrying this T cell receptor (beta chain). Its antigen is not known. This CDR3 region has 12 residues. Between the trimmed V and J ends, which lost 3 bases and 4 bases, there was a span of 6 bases. This specimen belongs to a study of CD8 T cells in ankylosing spondylitis. Broader study findings: Blood of patients with ankylosing spondylitis appeared to be characterized by a TCR beta motif of fewer than 10 highly homologous variants. Disease-associated clones were reportedly significantly overrepresented in matched ankylosing spondylitis synovial fluid.

One entry per CDR3 protein, called by TCRdb with MiXCR from the 5' RACE reads. The data show 650,000 to 800,000 distinct CDR3 sequences, around 19% seen once. V and J are TRBV12-3 or TRBV12-4 and TRBJ1-1; no reliable D call. The sequencing sample was made of blood, either unsorted or a sorted T cell fraction (not recorded which). The origin of this receptor is a male donor with ankylosing spondylitis. CDR3 in amino acids: CASSFLGTEAFF. The DNA of the CDR3 is TGTGCCAGCAGTTTCCTTGGCACTGAAGCTTTCTTT.